This TCR beta chain is drawn from a study of OX40 agonist ivuxolimab in advanced cancers. Study context: The dose-escalation cohort had hepatocellular carcinoma, melanoma, renal cell or head and neck cancer.

The study's findings and limits: Circulating CD4+ and CD8+ T cells showed clonal expansion by week 6 at 0.1 to 3.0 mg/kg.

The CDR3 is 15 amino acids. The V and J ends lost 4 bases and 1 base, in that order; junction bases with no gene match: 5. Germline CDR1 reads MNHEY; CDR2 reads SVGAGI. Libraries were prepared by immunoSEQ multiplex PCR; TCRdb keeps only in-frame clonotypes and omits some of them. Of 85,000 to 100,000 clones listed, 85% to 95% are singletons. With autoimmune disease history or systemic immunosuppression, patients were excluded. Note on this clone: As yet, its antigen is unknown.

The material sequenced was CD4+ or CD8+ T cells sorted from blood, taken in a trial of the OX40 agonist ivuxolimab. V gene TRBV6-5 combines with J gene TRBJ1-2, with TRBD1 matching 8 bases. This receptor was identified in an adult with an advanced solid tumor such as melanoma, head and neck, liver or kidney cancer. The chain's CDR3 is CASSWTGSLNYGYTF. The DNA of the CDR3 is TGTGCCAGCAGTTGGACAGGGTCTCTTAACTATGGCTACACCTTC.